The rows below give T cell receptor beta chains drawn from one sample of a study of T cell responses to AZD1222 COVID-19 vaccine. Assay used: immunoSEQ multiplex PCR; TCRdb lists only in-frame clones, some missing. The data show 150,000 to 180,000 clones, with approximately 91% seen just once and more than 6.5% held by the top ten. The sample was peripheral blood, taken after recovery from COVID-19. The receptors stem from an adult who had recovered from COVID-19. Each CDR3 is given with its conserved first and last residue. D genes are given only for firm matches. Only some rows state a clone size, as once, few, many or a class for expanded clones.

j_call: TRBJ1-5
clone_size: NA
v_call: TRBV7-9
d_call: NA
cdr3_nt: TGTGCCAGCAGCTTAGTGGGGGCCGATCAGCCCCAGCATTTT
cdr3_aa: CASSLVGADQPQHF

j_call: TRBJ1-1
clone_size: NA
v_call: TRBV28
d_call: NA
cdr3_nt: TGTGCCAGCAGTTTAGAATTGGGATTTAAAGCTTTCTTT
cdr3_aa: CASSLELGFKAFF

j_call: TRBJ2-1
clone_size: once
v_call: TRBV6-2/TRBV6-3
d_call: NA
cdr3_nt: TGTGCCAGCAGTTACTCAGGGGTCAATGAGCAGTTCTTC
cdr3_aa: CASSYSGVNEQFF

j_call: TRBJ2-7
clone_size: NA
v_call: TRBV6-5
d_call: NA
cdr3_nt: TGTGCCAGCAGCCGAGACACCACCTACGAGCAGTACTTC
cdr3_aa: CASSRDTTYEQYF

j_call: TRBJ1-1
clone_size: NA
v_call: TRBV6-5
d_call: NA
cdr3_nt: TGTGCCAGCAGTTCCGCAGGGACGAACACTGAAGCTTTCTTT
cdr3_aa: CASSSAGTNTEAFF

j_call: TRBJ2-5
clone_size: NA
v_call: TRBV5-1
d_call: NA
cdr3_nt: TGCGCCAGCAGCTTTGGCGGGACTCGAGAGACCCAGTACTTC
cdr3_aa: CASSFGGTRETQYF

j_call: TRBJ2-5
clone_size: NA
v_call: TRBV5-4
d_call: NA
cdr3_nt: TGTGCCAGCAGCTTAGGTACAGCGGTTCAAGAGACCCAGTACTTC
cdr3_aa: CASSLGTAVQETQYF

j_call: TRBJ2-7
clone_size: NA
v_call: TRBV5-1
d_call: NA
cdr3_nt: TGCGCCAGCAGCGTCGGGACTTCGTACGAGCAGTACTTC
cdr3_aa: CASSVGTSYEQYF

j_call: TRBJ2-2
clone_size: NA
v_call: TRBV27
d_call: TRBD1
cdr3_nt: TGTGCCAGCAGTCTCCCCGGGACAGGGGTTCCCGGGGAGCTGTTTTTT
cdr3_aa: CASSLPGTGVPGELFF

j_call: TRBJ2-2
clone_size: once
v_call: TRBV7-9
d_call: TRBD1
cdr3_nt: TGTGCCAGCAGCGCCCAGCTCCAGGGGGCCGGGGAGCTGTTTTTT
cdr3_aa: CASSAQLQGAGELFF

j_call: TRBJ2-1
clone_size: NA
v_call: TRBV4-3
d_call: TRBD1
cdr3_nt: TGCGCCAGCAGCCAAGTTCACAGGGGAGAGTACGATGAGCAGTTCTTC
cdr3_aa: CASSQVHRGEYDEQFF

j_call: TRBJ1-2
clone_size: once
v_call: TRBV5-5
d_call: NA
cdr3_nt: TGTGCCAGCAGCTTGCGGCCAGGGGCCTATGGCTACACCTTC
cdr3_aa: CASSLRPGAYGYTF

j_call: TRBJ1-2
clone_size: NA
v_call: TRBV10-3
d_call: NA
cdr3_nt: TGTGCCATCCGCGGACAGACTAGCAATGGCTACACCTTC
cdr3_aa: CAIRGQTSNGYTF

j_call: TRBJ1-2
clone_size: NA
v_call: TRBV27
d_call: NA
cdr3_nt: TGTGCCAGCGGATGGGGGACGGGGGCCGGTGGCTACACCTTC
cdr3_aa: CASGWGTGAGGYTF

j_call: TRBJ1-2
clone_size: once
v_call: TRBV2
d_call: TRBD1
cdr3_nt: TGTGCCAGCAGGCGACTTTTACAGGGGGGGCATGGCTACACCTTC
cdr3_aa: CASRRLLQGGHGYTF

j_call: TRBJ2-7
clone_size: NA
v_call: TRBV28
d_call: TRBD2
cdr3_nt: TGTGCCAGCAGTTATAGCGGGGCCTCCTACGAGCAGTACTTC
cdr3_aa: CASSYSGASYEQYF

j_call: TRBJ1-2
clone_size: NA
v_call: TRBV5-4
d_call: TRBD1
cdr3_nt: TGTGCCAGCAGCTTAGGGGGCAGGGGTGGCTACACCTTC
cdr3_aa: CASSLGGRGGYTF

j_call: TRBJ2-7
clone_size: NA
v_call: TRBV6-4
d_call: TRBD1
cdr3_nt: TGTGCCAGCAGTGAGTCCTTAAACCGGGACAGGGGTAAATACGAGCAGTACTTC
cdr3_aa: CASSESLNRDRGKYEQYF

j_call: TRBJ1-1
clone_size: NA
v_call: TRBV5-4
d_call: NA
cdr3_nt: TGTGCCAGCAGCTTGGAGAGGATGTTCGGCACTGAAGCTTTCTTT
cdr3_aa: CASSLERMFGTEAFF

j_call: TRBJ1-2
clone_size: NA
v_call: TRBV19
d_call: TRBD1
cdr3_nt: TGTGCCAGTAGGCTTACAGGGGACTATGGCTACACCTTC
cdr3_aa: CASRLTGDYGYTF

j_call: TRBJ1-5
clone_size: NA
v_call: TRBV6-2/TRBV6-3
d_call: TRBD1
cdr3_nt: TGTGCCAGCAGTTACCACAGGGACAGCACACCTTGGGGCAATCAGCCCCAGCATTTT
cdr3_aa: CASSYHRDSTPWGNQPQHF

j_call: TRBJ1-5
clone_size: NA
v_call: TRBV3-1/TRBV3-2
d_call: NA
cdr3_nt: TGTGCCAGCAGCCCTAGTAGAACAGAGACCGATCAGCCCCAGCATTTT
cdr3_aa: CASSPSRTETDQPQHF

j_call: TRBJ1-1
clone_size: NA
v_call: TRBV7-2
d_call: TRBD1
cdr3_nt: TGTGCCAGCAGCTCGGACAGGCCCTCTGAAGCTTTCTTT
cdr3_aa: CASSSDRPSEAFF

j_call: TRBJ1-5
clone_size: NA
v_call: TRBV4-1
d_call: NA
cdr3_nt: TGCGCCAGCAGCCAAGAAACGGCCTCCTACAATCAGCCCCAGCATTTT
cdr3_aa: CASSQETASYNQPQHF

j_call: TRBJ1-3
clone_size: NA
v_call: TRBV5-4
d_call: NA
cdr3_nt: TGTGCCAGCAGCTCACGACGCCAACTTGACGGAAACACCATATATTTT
cdr3_aa: CASSSRRQLDGNTIYF

j_call: TRBJ1-2
clone_size: NA
v_call: TRBV5-6
d_call: NA
cdr3_nt: TGTGCCAGCAGCCTAGGTAACTATGGCTACACCTTC
cdr3_aa: CASSLGNYGYTF